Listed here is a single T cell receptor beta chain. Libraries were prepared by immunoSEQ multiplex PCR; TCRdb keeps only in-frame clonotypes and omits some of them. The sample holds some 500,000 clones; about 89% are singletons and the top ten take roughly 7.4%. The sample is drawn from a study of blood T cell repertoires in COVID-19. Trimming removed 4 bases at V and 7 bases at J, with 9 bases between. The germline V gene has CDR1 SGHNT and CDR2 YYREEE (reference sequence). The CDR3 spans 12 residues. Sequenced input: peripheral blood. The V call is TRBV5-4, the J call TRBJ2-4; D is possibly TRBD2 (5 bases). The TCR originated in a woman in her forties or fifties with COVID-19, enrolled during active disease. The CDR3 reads CASSRDYNIQYF. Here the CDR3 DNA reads TGTGCCAGCAGCCGAGACTACAACATTCAGTACTTC.